This T cell receptor beta chain was identified during a study of blood T cell repertoires in COVID-19. CDR1 is SGHRS and CDR2 is YFSETQ in the germline V gene. With 3 bases clipped from V and 5 bases from J, the junction kept 10 bases outside the gene matches. CDR3 length: 16 amino acids. Method: immunoSEQ multiplex PCR; TCRdb's copy keeps in-frame clones and lacks some. The sample holds roughly 300,000 clones, about 93% seen once. V usage is TRBV5-1 and J usage is TRBJ2-1, with 8 bases aligning to TRBD2. This receptor was identified in a woman between 25 and 40 years old with COVID-19, enrolled during active disease. The sequenced sample consisted of peripheral blood. This CDR3 reads CASSSGGLAGNNEQFF. The CDR3 DNA reads TGCGCCAGCAGCTCGGGAGGGCTAGCAGGCAACAATGAGCAGTTCTTC.